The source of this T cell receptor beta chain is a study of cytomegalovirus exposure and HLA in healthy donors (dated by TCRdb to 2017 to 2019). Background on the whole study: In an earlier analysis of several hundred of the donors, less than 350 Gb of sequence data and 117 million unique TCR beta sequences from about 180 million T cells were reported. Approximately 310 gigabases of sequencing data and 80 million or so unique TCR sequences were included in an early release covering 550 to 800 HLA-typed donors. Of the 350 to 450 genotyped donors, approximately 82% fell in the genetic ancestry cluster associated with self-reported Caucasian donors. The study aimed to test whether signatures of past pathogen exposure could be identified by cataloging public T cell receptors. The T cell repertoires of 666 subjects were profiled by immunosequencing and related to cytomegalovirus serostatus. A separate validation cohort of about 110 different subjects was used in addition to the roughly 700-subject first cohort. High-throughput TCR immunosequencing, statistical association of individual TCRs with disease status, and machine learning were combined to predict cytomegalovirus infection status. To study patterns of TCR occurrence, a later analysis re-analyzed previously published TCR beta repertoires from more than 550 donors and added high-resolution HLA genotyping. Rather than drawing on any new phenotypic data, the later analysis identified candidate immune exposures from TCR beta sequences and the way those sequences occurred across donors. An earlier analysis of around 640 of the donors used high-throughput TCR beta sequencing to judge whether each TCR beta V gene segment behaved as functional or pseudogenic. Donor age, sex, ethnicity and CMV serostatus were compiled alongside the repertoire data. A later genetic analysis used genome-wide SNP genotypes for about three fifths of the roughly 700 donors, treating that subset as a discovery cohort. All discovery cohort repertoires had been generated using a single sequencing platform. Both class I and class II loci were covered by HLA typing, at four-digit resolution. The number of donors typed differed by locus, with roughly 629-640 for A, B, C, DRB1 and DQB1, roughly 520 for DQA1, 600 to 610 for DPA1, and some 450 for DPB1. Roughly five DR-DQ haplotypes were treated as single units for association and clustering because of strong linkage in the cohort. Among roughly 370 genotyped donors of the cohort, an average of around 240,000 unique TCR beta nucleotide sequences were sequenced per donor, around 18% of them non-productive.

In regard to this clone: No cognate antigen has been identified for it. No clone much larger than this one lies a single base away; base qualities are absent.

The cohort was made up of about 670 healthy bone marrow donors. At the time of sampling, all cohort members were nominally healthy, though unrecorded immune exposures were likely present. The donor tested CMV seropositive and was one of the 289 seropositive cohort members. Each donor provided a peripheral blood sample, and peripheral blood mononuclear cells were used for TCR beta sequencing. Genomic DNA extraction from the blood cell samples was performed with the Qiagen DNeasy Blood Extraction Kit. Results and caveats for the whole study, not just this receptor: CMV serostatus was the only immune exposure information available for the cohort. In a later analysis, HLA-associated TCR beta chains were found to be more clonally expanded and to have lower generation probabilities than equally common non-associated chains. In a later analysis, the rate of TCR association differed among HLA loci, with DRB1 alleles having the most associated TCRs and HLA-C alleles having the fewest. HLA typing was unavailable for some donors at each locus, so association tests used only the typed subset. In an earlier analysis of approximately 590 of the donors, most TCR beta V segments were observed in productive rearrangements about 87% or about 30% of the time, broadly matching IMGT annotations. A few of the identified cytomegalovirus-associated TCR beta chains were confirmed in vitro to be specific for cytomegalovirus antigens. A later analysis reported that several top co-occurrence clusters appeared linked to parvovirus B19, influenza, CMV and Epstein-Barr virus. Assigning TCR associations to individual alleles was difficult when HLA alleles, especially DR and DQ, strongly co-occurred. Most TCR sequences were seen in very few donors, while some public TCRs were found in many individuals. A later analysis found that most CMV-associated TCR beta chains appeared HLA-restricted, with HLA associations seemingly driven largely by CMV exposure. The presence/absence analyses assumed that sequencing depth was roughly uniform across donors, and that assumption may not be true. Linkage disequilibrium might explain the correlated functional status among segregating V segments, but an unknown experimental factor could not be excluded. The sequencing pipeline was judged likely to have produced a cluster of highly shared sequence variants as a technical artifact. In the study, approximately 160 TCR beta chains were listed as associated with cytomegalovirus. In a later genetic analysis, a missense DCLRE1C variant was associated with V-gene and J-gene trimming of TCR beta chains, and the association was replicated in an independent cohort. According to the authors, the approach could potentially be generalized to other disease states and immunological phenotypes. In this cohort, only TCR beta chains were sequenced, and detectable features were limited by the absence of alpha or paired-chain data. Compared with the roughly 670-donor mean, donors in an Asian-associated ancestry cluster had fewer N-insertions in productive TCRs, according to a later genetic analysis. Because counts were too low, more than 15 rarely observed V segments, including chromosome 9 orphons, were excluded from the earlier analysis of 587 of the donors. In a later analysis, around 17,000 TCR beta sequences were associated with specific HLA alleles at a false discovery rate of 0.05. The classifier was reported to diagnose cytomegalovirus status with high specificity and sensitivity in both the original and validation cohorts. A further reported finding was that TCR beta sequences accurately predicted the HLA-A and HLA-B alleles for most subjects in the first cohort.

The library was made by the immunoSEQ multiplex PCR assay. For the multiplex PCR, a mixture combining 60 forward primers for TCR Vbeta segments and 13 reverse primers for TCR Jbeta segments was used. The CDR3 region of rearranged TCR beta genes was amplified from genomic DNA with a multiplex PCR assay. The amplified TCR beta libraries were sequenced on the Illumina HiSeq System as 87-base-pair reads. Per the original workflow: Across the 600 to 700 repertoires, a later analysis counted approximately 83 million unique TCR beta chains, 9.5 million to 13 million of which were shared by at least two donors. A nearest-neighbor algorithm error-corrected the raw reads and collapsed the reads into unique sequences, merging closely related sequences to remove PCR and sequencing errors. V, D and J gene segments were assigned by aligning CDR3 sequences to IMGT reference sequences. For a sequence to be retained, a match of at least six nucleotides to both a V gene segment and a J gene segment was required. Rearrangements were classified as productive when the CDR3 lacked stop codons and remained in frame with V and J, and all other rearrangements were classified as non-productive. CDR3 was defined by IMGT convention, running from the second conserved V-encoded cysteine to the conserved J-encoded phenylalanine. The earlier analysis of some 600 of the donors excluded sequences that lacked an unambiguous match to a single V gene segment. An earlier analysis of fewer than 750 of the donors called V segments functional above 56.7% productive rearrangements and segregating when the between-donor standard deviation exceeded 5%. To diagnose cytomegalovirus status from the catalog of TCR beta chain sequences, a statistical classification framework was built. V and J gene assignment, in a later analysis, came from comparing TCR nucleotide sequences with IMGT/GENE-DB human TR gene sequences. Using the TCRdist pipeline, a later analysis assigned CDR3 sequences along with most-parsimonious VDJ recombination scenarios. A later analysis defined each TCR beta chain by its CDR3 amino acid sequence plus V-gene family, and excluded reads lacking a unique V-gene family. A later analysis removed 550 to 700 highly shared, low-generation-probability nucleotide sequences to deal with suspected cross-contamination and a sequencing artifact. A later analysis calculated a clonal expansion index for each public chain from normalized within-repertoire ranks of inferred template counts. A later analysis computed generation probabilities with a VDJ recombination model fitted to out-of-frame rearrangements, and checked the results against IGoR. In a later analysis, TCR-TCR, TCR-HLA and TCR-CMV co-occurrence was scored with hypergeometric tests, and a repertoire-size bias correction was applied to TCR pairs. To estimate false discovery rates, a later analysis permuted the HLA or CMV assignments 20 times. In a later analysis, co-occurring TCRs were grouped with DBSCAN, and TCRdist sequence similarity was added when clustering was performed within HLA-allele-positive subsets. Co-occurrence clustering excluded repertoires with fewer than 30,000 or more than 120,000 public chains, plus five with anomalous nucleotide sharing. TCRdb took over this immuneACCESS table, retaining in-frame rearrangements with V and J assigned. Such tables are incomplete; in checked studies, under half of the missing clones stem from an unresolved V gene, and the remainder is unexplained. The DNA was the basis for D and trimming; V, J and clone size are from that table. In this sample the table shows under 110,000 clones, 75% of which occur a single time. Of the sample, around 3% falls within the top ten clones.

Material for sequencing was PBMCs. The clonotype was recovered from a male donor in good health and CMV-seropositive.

The CDR3 here reads CASSLEGPEQFF. In nucleotides, the sequence is TGCGCCAGCAGCTTGGAGGGGCCCGAGCAGTTCTTC. The chain couples TRBV5-1 to TRBJ2-1; tentative D gene TRBD1, with 5 bases matching. The germline ends are 8 bases apart after V is trimmed by 0 bases and J by 10 bases. The CDR3 holds 12 amino acids from the cysteine to the phenylalanine. Only the CDR3 DNA is retained, 36 bases long and in frame from the first base. Based on the germline V gene, the CDR1 and CDR2 sequences are SGHRS and YFSETQ. Where the CDR3 stops, the reference TRBV5-1 and TRBJ2-1 genes take over; the full variable domain is KAGVTQTPRYLIKTRGQQVTLSCSPISGHRSVSWYQQTPGQGLQFLFEYFSETQRNKGNFPGRFSGRQFSNSRSEMNVSTLELGDSALYLCASSLEGPEQFFGPGTRLTVL.